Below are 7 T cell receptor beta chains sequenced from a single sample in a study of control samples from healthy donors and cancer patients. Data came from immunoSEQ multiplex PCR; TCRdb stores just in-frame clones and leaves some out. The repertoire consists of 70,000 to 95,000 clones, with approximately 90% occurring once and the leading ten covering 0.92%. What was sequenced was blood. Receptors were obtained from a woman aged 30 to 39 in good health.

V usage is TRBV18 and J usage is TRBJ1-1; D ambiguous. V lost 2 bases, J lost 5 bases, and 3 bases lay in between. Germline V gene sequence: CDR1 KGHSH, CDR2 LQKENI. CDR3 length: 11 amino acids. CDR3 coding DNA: TGTGCCAGCTCACCAAGTACTGAAGCTTTCTTT. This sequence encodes CASSPSTEAFF. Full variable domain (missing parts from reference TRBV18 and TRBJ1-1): NAGVMQNPRHLVRRRGQEARLRCSPMKGHSHVYWYRQLPEEGLKFMVYLQKENIIDESGMPKERFSAEFPKEGPSILRIQQVVRGDSAAYFCASSPSTEAFFGQGTRLTVV.

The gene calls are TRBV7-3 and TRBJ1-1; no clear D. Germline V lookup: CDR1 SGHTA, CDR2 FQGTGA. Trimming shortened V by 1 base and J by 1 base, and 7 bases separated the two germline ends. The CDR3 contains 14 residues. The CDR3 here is CASSLNPTNTEAFF. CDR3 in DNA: TGTGCCAGCAGCTTAAACCCAACGAACACTGAAGCTTTCTTT.

CDR3 sequence (DNA): TGTGCCAGCAGCGTAGTTCCGGACACCGGGGAGCTGTTTTTT. This codes for CASSVVPDTGELFF. The chain recombines TRBV9 with TRBJ2-2; D call uncertain. This CDR3 is built from 14 residues. V was pared by 0 bases and J by 3 bases, with 6 bases between. Germline CDR1 SGDLS, CDR2 YYNGEE.

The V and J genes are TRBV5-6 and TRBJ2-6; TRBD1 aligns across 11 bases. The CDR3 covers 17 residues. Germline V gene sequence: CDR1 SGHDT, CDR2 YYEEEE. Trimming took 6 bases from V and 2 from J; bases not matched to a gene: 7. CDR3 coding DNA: TGTGCCAGCATCATGGACAGGGGGCTAACTGGGGCCAACGTCCTGACTTTC. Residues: CASIMDRGLTGANVLTF.

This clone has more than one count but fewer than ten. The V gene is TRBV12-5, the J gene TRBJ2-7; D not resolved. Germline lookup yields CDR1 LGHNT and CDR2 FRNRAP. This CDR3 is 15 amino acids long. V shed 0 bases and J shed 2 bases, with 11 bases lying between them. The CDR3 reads CASGLVLGTTYEQYF. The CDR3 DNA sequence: TGTGCTAGTGGTTTGGTACTCGGCACTACCTACGAGCAGTACTTC.

The CDR3 sequence is CAISDGRGLSNYGYTF. The CDR3, as DNA: TGTGCCATCAGTGATGGCAGGGGGCTGTCTAACTATGGCTACACCTTC. This chain links TRBV10-3 with TRBJ1-2; 8 bases line up with TRBD1. The CDR3 extends over 16 amino acids. Losses at the gene ends were 3 bases for V and 0 bases for J; bases not matched to a gene: 6. Germline CDR1 ENHRY, CDR2 SYGVKD.

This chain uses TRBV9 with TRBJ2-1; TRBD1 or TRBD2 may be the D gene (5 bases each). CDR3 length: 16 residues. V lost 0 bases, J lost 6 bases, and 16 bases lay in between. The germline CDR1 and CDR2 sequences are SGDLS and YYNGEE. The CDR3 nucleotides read TGTGCCAGCAGCGTAGAGTTGGCGGCTGGGGGCAATGAGCAGTTCTTC. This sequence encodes CASSVELAAGGNEQFF.